The entry that follows covers one TCR beta chain sequence. This specimen belongs to a study of blood T cell repertoires in COVID-19. Background on the study: Specimens from acute and convalescent COVID-19 originated in the United States, Italy and Spain. T cells, B-cell-depleted T cells, or PBMCs provided the cDNA or gDNA that served as material.

Authors' data handling: Reference gene primer amplification in the assay estimated nucleated cell counts. Here immunoSEQ multiplex PCR was the method, and the copy in TCRdb shows in-frame clones only, minus some. D and trimming come from the DNA, and the V and J calls and clone size come from that table. Among 75,000 to 95,000 clones listed, over 85% were seen once. The sequence was obtained from a man aged 50 to 59 with active COVID-19. The sample comprised peripheral blood.

CDR3 in DNA: TGTGCCAGCAGCCCTTCGAACACCGGGGAGCTGTTTTTT. Its translation is CASSPSNTGELFF. V and J are TRBV11-3 and TRBJ2-2, with D uncertain. Germline CDR1 and CDR2: SGHNT and YENEEA. The CDR3 spans 13 residues. The V end lost 5 bases, the J end lost 0 bases, and 4 bases lay between the germline ends.